Listed below are T cell receptor beta chains from one sample, sequenced in a study of OX40 agonist ivuxolimab in advanced cancers. Profiled with immunoSEQ multiplex PCR; TCRdb holds only in-frame clones, not every one. Here the sample spans about 60,000 clones, 84% being singletons. The starting material was CD4+ or CD8+ T cells sorted from blood, obtained in a trial of the OX40 agonist ivuxolimab. Source of these receptors: an adult with an advanced solid tumor such as melanoma, head and neck, liver or kidney cancer. Each CDR3 is given with its conserved first and last residue. D genes are given only for firm matches. The size field is filled for only some rows; it gives once, few, many or a size class.

clone_size: -
v_call: TRBV4-1
j_call: TRBJ2-1
d_call: TRBD2
cdr3_nt: TGCGCCAGCAGCCAAGGCTTTCTAGCGGGGGCCTACAATGAGCAGTTCTTC
cdr3_aa: CASSQGFLAGAYNEQFF

clone_size: few
v_call: TRBV28
j_call: TRBJ2-4
d_call: -
cdr3_nt: TGTGCCAGCAGTTTGGCAGGGAAAAACATTCAGTACTTC
cdr3_aa: CASSLAGKNIQYF

clone_size: -
v_call: TRBV5-5
j_call: TRBJ1-1
d_call: TRBD1
cdr3_nt: TGTGCCAGCAGCCCCGGGACAGGGTGGGACACTGAAGCTTTCTTT
cdr3_aa: CASSPGTGWDTEAFF

clone_size: -
v_call: TRBV6-6
j_call: TRBJ1-3
d_call: -
cdr3_nt: TGTGCCAGCAGTTCCCCGACCGCCCTATATTTT
cdr3_aa: CASSSPTALYF

clone_size: -
v_call: TRBV10-3
j_call: TRBJ1-5
d_call: -
cdr3_nt: TGTGCCATCAGAATGGCAGGGGATAGCAATCAGCCCCAGCATTTT
cdr3_aa: CAIRMAGDSNQPQHF

clone_size: -
v_call: TRBV5-6
j_call: TRBJ2-7
d_call: TRBD2
cdr3_nt: TGTGCCAGCAGCCTCGGGACTAGCGGGACCCCCTACGAGCAGTACTTC
cdr3_aa: CASSLGTSGTPYEQYF

clone_size: -
v_call: TRBV5-6
j_call: TRBJ1-5
d_call: TRBD1
cdr3_nt: TGTGCCAGCAGCCCCAGGGGGGGCGGCAATCAGCCCCAGCATTTT
cdr3_aa: CASSPRGGGNQPQHF

clone_size: once
v_call: TRBV28
j_call: TRBJ1-2
d_call: TRBD1
cdr3_nt: TGTGCCAGCAGTTTCGTTGAGGTCGGACAGGGTTTCTATGGCTACACCTTC
cdr3_aa: CASSFVEVGQGFYGYTF

clone_size: -
v_call: TRBV5-1
j_call: TRBJ1-2
d_call: -
cdr3_nt: TGCGCCAGCAGCTTGGCCCCCGGGTCTACTATTGGCTACACCTTC
cdr3_aa: CASSLAPGSTIGYTF

clone_size: -
v_call: TRBV27
j_call: TRBJ2-5
d_call: TRBD2
cdr3_nt: TGTGCCAGCAGTCCGACCCGACTAGCGGAGACCCAGTACTTC
cdr3_aa: CASSPTRLAETQYF

clone_size: -
v_call: TRBV5-1
j_call: TRBJ2-3
d_call: -
cdr3_nt: TGCGCCAGCAGCTTTAAAGGGAGCAGCACAGATACGCAGTATTTT
cdr3_aa: CASSFKGSSTDTQYF

clone_size: -
v_call: TRBV18
j_call: TRBJ2-5
d_call: -
cdr3_nt: TGTGCCAGCTCATGGGGACCGGCCCAAGAGACCCAGTACTTC
cdr3_aa: CASSWGPAQETQYF

clone_size: -
v_call: TRBV28
j_call: TRBJ1-5
d_call: -
cdr3_nt: TGTGCCAGCAGTTCCCATCATAATAGCAATCAGCCCCAGCATTTT
cdr3_aa: CASSSHHNSNQPQHF

clone_size: -
v_call: TRBV5-4
j_call: TRBJ1-5
d_call: -
cdr3_nt: TGTGCCAGCAGCGCCGGGACCGGTCGGGATCAGCCCCAGCATTTT
cdr3_aa: CASSAGTGRDQPQHF

clone_size: -
v_call: TRBV7-9
j_call: TRBJ1-1
d_call: TRBD1
cdr3_nt: TGTGCCAGCAGCACTTTGACAGGGAGGGACACTGAAGCTTTCTTT
cdr3_aa: CASSTLTGRDTEAFF

clone_size: few
v_call: TRBV7-9
j_call: TRBJ2-4
d_call: -
cdr3_nt: TGTGCCAGCAGCCCTCGGCGAGCCCAGGGCCAAAACATTCAGTACTTC
cdr3_aa: CASSPRRAQGQNIQYF

clone_size: -
v_call: TRBV7-9
j_call: TRBJ1-6
d_call: TRBD1
cdr3_nt: TGTGCCAGCAGCACCGACAGGGATTCACCCCTCCACTTT
cdr3_aa: CASSTDRDSPLHF

clone_size: -
v_call: TRBV12-5
j_call: TRBJ1-4
d_call: -
cdr3_nt: TGTGCTAGTGGTCGGGGGCTGGGAAATGAAAAACTGTTTTTT
cdr3_aa: CASGRGLGNEKLFF